This TCR beta chain is drawn from a study of blood T cells in healthy people across ages. On this clonotype itself: At one end, the junction sequence differs from germline, possibly due to a read error.

The CDR3 spans 12 residues. The germline V gene has CDR1 SGHRS and CDR2 YFSETQ. It was with a sample-barcoded 5' primer and a J-beta primer mix that a second PCR of roughly 7 to 12 cycles was run. Every cDNA was tagged by a template-switch adaptor with 12 random nucleotides. MiXCR, applied by TCRdb to the 5' RACE reads, yields one record per CDR3 protein. Of fewer than 1,200,000 distinct CDR3 sequences in the sample, approximately 25% were seen once. This sample also belongs to another study, concerning T cells of mothers and their children.

The receptor was isolated from a girl aged 2 to 9 in good health. Sample: blood. The chain links TRBV5-1 to TRBJ1-2, with D tentatively TRBD1 (6 bases). The CDR3 DNA follows: TGCGCCAGCAGTTCGGACAGATTCGGCTACGCCTTC. Residues: CASSSDRFGYAF.